This T cell receptor beta chain originates from a study of blood T cells in healthy people across ages. PCR was performed a second time for roughly 7 to 11 cycles using a sample-barcoded 5' primer and a J-beta primer mix. TCRdb itself ran the 5' RACE reads through MiXCR, one entry per CDR3 protein. The top ten hold 20% to 25% of the sample, which has 600,000 to 850,000 distinct CDR3 sequences, roughly 41% seen once. The CDR3 spans 13 residues. Germline values: CDR1 SGDLS, CDR2 YYNGEE. V was cut by 2 bases and J by 9 bases, with 12 bases left in between. Overall study findings and caveats: Older individuals had lower TCR beta diversity per million T cells (the decline was roughly linear).

The sample holds many counts of this clonotype. No antigen is known for it. Source material: blood. The sequence came from a woman aged 60-70 years in good health. The rearrangement joins TRBV9 to TRBJ2-1, with D maybe TRBD2 (6 bases). Here the CDR3 reads CASSVGGSGEQFF. CDR3 sequence (DNA): TGTGCCAGCAGCGTGGGAGGCTCAGGTGAGCAGTTCTTC. Full variable domain (outside the CDR3, taken from reference TRBV9 and TRBJ2-1): DSGVTQTPKHLITATGQRVTLRCSPRSGDLSVYWYQQSLDQGLQFLIQYYNGEERAKGNILERFSAQQFPDLHSELNLSSLELGDSALYFCASSVGGSGEQFFGPGTRLTVL.